This is a list of T cell receptor beta chains from one sample in a study of blood T cells in healthy people across ages. MiXCR was run by TCRdb on the 5' RACE reads, yielding one entry per CDR3 protein. The profile shows around 800,000 distinct CDR3 sequences, 35% to 50% of them singletons. The sample comprised blood. Receptor source: an older man in good health. Each CDR3 is given with its conserved first and last residue. The D gene is left open where the match is weak. Only part of the rows carry a size: once, few, many, or a class if the clone is expanded.

size	V	J	D	CDR3	DNA
few	TRBV5-6	TRBJ2-1	NA	CASSLVSPSSYNEQFF	TGTGCCAGCAGCTTGGTTTCCCCCAGCTCCTACAATGAGCAGTTCTTC
NA	TRBV28	TRBJ1-2	NA	CASRSRRALNYGYTF	TGTGCCAGCAGGTCTCGGAGAGCCCTTAACTATGGCTACACCTTC
NA	TRBV7-2	TRBJ2-5	NA	CASSYQPQWSGEETQYF	TGTGCCAGCAGCTACCAGCCTCAATGGAGCGGAGAAGAGACCCAGTACTTC
NA	TRBV12-3/TRBV12-4	TRBJ2-1	NA	CASSFGAQKEQFF	TGTGCCAGCAGTTTCGGCGCGCAAAAGGAGCAGTTCTTC
NA	TRBV5-1	TRBJ2-3	NA	CASSLVVGSTDTQYF	TGCGCCAGCAGCTTGGTAGTGGGTAGCACAGATACGCAGTATTTT
NA	TRBV6-2/TRBV6-3	TRBJ1-2	TRBD1	CASSRIPGQGYGYTF	TGTGCCAGCAGTAGGATTCCGGGACAGGGTTATGGCTACACCTTC
NA	TRBV20-1	TRBJ1-1	NA	CSARRNPMNTEAFF	TGCAGTGCTAGAAGGAACCCCATGAACACTGAAGCTTTCTTT
many	TRBV7-9	TRBJ2-7	NA	CASSLDRAREQYF	TGTGCCAGCAGCTTAGATAGGGCCCGCGAGCAGTACTTC
few	TRBV5-1	TRBJ2-1	TRBD2	CASSFRPTSGEQFF	TGCGCCAGCAGCTTCCGGCCTACTAGCGGCGAGCAGTTCTTC
NA	TRBV20-1	TRBJ2-5	TRBD2	CSARDLAGYQETQYF	TGCAGTGCTAGAGACCTAGCGGGGTACCAAGAGACCCAGTACTTC
NA	TRBV19	TRBJ2-1	NA	CASSMERNSYNEQFF	TGTGCCAGTAGTATGGAGAGGAACTCCTACAATGAGCAGTTCTTC
NA	TRBV12-3/TRBV12-4	TRBJ2-7	NA	CASSLGDGGPYEQYF	TGTGCCAGCAGTTTGGGGGACGGGGGACCCTACGAGCAGTACTTC
NA	TRBV7-2	TRBJ1-1	NA	CASSSTGFTEAFF	TGTGCCAGCAGCTCAACAGGGTTCACTGAAGCTTTCTTT
few	TRBV9	TRBJ2-3	NA	CASSAARVTDTQYF	TGTGCCAGCAGCGCCGCCAGGGTCACAGATACGCAGTATTTT
few	TRBV20-1	TRBJ2-5	TRBD2	CSARETGLRETQYF	TGCAGTGCTAGAGAGACGGGACTAAGGGAGACCCAGTACTTC
few	TRBV5-1	TRBJ2-1	TRBD2	CASRLAPTNNEQFF	TGCGCCAGCCGACTAGCGCCTACTAACAATGAGCAGTTCTTC
few	TRBV28	TRBJ2-7	NA	CASSLRDIPAYEQYF	TGTGCCAGCAGCCTTAGGGACATCCCCGCCTACGAGCAGTACTTC
NA	TRBV11-3	TRBJ2-3	TRBD2	CASSTRLAPDTQYF	TGTGCCAGCAGCACGAGACTAGCACCAGATACGCAGTATTTT
few	TRBV14	TRBJ2-1	TRBD1	CASSPQGRQGFRNEQFF	TGTGCCAGCAGCCCTCAAGGCCGACAGGGATTCCGCAATGAGCAGTTCTTC
NA	TRBV20-1	TRBJ1-2	TRBD1	CSARTQGAPVYGYTF	TGCAGTGCTAGGACACAGGGGGCGCCTGTGTATGGCTACACCTTC
NA	TRBV19	TRBJ2-3	NA	CASSRLITDTQYF	TGTGCCAGTAGTAGGCTCATCACAGATACGCAGTATTTT
NA	TRBV7-9	TRBJ2-1	NA	CASSIGLSKLGEQFF	TGTGCCAGCAGCATCGGACTGAGCAAGTTGGGTGAGCAGTTCTTC
few	TRBV12-3/TRBV12-4	TRBJ2-2	NA	CASSLIGDTGELFF	TGTGCCAGCAGTTTAATCGGTGACACCGGGGAGCTGTTTTTT
many	TRBV6-1	TRBJ2-6	NA	CASSDRAHPGANVLTF	TGTGCCAGCAGTGACCGGGCCCACCCTGGGGCCAACGTCCTGACTTTC
few	TRBV7-2	TRBJ1-1	NA	CASSLTRSTEAFF	TGTGCCAGCAGCTTAACGAGGAGCACTGAAGCTTTCTTT
NA	TRBV7-2	TRBJ1-1	NA	CASSLLPEAFF	TGTGCCAGCAGCCTCCTTCCTGAAGCTTTCTTT
NA	TRBV9	TRBJ2-1	TRBD2	CASSVVGTSGAEQFF	TGTGCCAGCAGCGTAGTGGGGACTAGCGGGGCTGAGCAGTTCTTC
NA	TRBV2	TRBJ2-1	TRBD1	CASRRGQGPNEQFF	TGTGCCAGCAGACGCGGACAGGGACCCAATGAGCAGTTCTTC
NA	TRBV4-2	TRBJ1-6	NA	CASRTAHSYNSPLHF	TGTGCCAGCAGGACAGCCCACTCCTATAATTCACCCCTCCACTTT
NA	TRBV4-2	TRBJ2-7	NA	CASSLVEGSSHEQYF	TGTGCCAGCAGCTTAGTAGAGGGTAGCTCCCACGAGCAGTACTTC
NA	TRBV7-3	TRBJ2-1	TRBD1	CASSFRQGYNEQFF	TGTGCCAGCAGCTTCCGACAGGGCTACAATGAGCAGTTCTTC
NA	TRBV29-1	TRBJ2-3	NA	CSGLPSAITDTQYF	TGCAGCGGGCTCCCATCGGCGATCACAGATACGCAGTATTTT
NA	TRBV3-1	TRBJ2-7	NA	CASSQVGGLSYEQYF	TGTGCCAGCAGCCAAGTTGGGGGGCTCTCCTACGAGCAGTACTTC
NA	TRBV21-1	TRBJ2-4	NA	CASSKVARGAYEQYF	NA
NA	TRBV7-8	TRBJ2-5	NA	CASSLKPWGSNSNQPQYF	TGTGCCAGCAGCTTAAAACCGTGGGGGAGTAATAGCAATCAGCCCCAGTACTTC
NA	TRBV30	TRBJ2-2	TRBD2	CAWRLTSESGELFF	TGTGCCTGGAGGCTGACTAGCGAAAGCGGGGAGCTGTTTTTT
NA	TRBV29-1	TRBJ2-1	TRBD1	CSKRDSSSETQFF	TGCAGTAAACGGGACAGCTCGTCGGAGACCCAGTTCTTC
NA	TRBV4-3	TRBJ2-3	NA	CASCQDRRSIASTDTQYF	TGCGCCAGCTGCCAAGATAGGAGGAGCATAGCTAGCACAGATACGCAGTATTTT
NA	TRBV4-2	TRBJ1-6	NA	CASSQNPHMGGADSPLHF	TGTGCCAGCAGCCAAAACCCTCATATGGGGGGGGCGGATTCACCCCTCCACTTT
NA	TRBV6-1	TRBJ1-5	TRBD1	CASSAHGQGISSNQPQHF	TGTGCCAGCAGTGCACATGGACAGGGGATTTCTAGCAATCAGCCCCAGCATTTT
few	TRBV18	TRBJ2-5	NA	CASSPAVAPFRETQYF	TGTGCCAGCTCACCAGCAGTCGCCCCATTTCGGGAGACCCAGTACTTC
few	TRBV14	TRBJ2-5	TRBD1	CASSQGDSGWKQETQYF	TGTGCCAGCAGCCAAGGGGACAGCGGATGGAAACAAGAGACCCAGTACTTC
few	TRBV6-2/TRBV6-3	TRBJ2-7	NA	CASSSGLAIFNEQYF	TGTGCCAGCAGTTCTGGGCTAGCGATATTCAACGAGCAGTACTTC
few	TRBV20-1	TRBJ2-1	NA	CSAKAPSSYNEQFF	TGCAGTGCTAAAGCGCCTAGCTCCTACAATGAGCAGTTCTTC
NA	TRBV7-2	TRBJ2-7	NA	CASSQDDFYSYEQYF	TGTGCCAGCAGCCAAGACGACTTCTACTCCTACGAGCAGTACTTC
NA	TRBV7-2	TRBJ2-1	NA	CASSLDGGGGDNEQFF	TGTGCCAGCAGCTTAGATGGAGGGGGGGGAGACAATGAGCAGTTCTTC
NA	TRBV27	TRBJ2-7	TRBD1	CASSSRGGQSSYEQYF	TGTGCCAGCAGTTCCCGAGGGGGACAGAGCTCCTACGAGCAGTACTTC
NA	TRBV20-1	TRBJ2-7	TRBD1	CSARVPRDRGAYEQYF	TGCAGTGCTAGAGTTCCCCGGGACAGGGGCGCCTACGAGCAGTACTTC
NA	TRBV12-3/TRBV12-4	TRBJ1-2	TRBD1	CASSRQGYGYGYTF	TGTGCCAGCAGTCGACAGGGATACGGCTATGGCTACACCTTC
NA	TRBV20-1	TRBJ2-7	TRBD2	CSAGSAASGAYEQYF	TGCAGTGCTGGGTCTGCGGCTAGCGGGGCCTACGAGCAGTACTTC
NA	TRBV5-1	TRBJ2-7	TRBD1	CASSFRQGTDEQYF	TGCGCCAGCAGCTTCCGACAGGGTACCGACGAGCAGTACTTC
NA	TRBV7-2	TRBJ1-1	NA	CASSFVAQMNTEAFF	TGTGCCAGCAGCTTTGTGGCACAGATGAACACTGAAGCTTTCTTT
many	TRBV18	TRBJ2-3	NA	CASSPGVTDTQYF	TGTGCCAGCTCACCAGGGGTCACAGATACGCAGTATTTT
few	TRBV7-2	TRBJ2-3	TRBD1	CASSLGTGRYDTQYF	TGTGCCAGCAGCTTAGGGACAGGGAGGTATGATACGCAGTATTTT
few	TRBV20-1	TRBJ2-3	NA	CSAETTGFRTDTQYF	TGCAGTGCTGAAACTACAGGGTTTCGCACAGATACGCAGTATTTT